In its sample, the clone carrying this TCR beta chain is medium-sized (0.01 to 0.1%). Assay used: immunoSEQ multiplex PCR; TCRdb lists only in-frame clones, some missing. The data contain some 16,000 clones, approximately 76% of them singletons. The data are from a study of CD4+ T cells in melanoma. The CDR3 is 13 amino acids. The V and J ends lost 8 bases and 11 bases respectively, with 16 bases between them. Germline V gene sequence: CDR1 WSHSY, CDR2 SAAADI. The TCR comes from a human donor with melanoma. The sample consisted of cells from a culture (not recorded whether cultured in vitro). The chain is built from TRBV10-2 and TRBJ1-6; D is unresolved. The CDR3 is CASVAFRMAPLHF. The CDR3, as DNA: TGCGCCAGCGTCGCCTTTCGCATGGCACCCCTCCACTTT.